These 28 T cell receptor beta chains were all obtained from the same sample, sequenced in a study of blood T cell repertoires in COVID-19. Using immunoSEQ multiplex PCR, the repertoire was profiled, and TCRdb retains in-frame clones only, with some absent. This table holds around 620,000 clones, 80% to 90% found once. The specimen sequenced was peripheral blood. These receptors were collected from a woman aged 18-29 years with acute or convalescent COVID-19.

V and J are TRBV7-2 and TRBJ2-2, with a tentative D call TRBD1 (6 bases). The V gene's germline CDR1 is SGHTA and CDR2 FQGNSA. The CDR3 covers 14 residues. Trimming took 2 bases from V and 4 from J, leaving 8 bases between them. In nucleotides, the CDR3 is TGTGCCAGCAGCTTAAACAGGGCCACCGGGGAGCTGTTTTTT. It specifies CASSLNRATGELFF.

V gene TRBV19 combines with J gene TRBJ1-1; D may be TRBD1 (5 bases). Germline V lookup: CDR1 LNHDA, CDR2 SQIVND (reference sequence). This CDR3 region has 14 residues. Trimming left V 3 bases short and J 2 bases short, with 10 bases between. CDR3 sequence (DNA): TGTGCCAGTAGTATCAACCAGGGAAACACTGAAGCTTTCTTT. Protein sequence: CASSINQGNTEAFF.

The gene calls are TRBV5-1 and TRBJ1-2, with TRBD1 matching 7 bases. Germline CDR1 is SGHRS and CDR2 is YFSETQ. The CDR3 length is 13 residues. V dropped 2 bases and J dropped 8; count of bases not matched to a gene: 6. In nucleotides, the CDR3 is TGCGCCAGCAGCTTTACAGGGGACGGGGGCTACACCTTC. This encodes CASSFTGDGGYTF. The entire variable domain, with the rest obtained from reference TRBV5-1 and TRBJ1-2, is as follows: KAGVTQTPRYLIKTRGQQVTLSCSPISGHRSVSWYQQTPGQGLQFLFEYFSETQRNKGNFPGRFSGRQFSNSRSEMNVSTLELGDSALYLCASSFTGDGGYTFGSGTRLTVV.

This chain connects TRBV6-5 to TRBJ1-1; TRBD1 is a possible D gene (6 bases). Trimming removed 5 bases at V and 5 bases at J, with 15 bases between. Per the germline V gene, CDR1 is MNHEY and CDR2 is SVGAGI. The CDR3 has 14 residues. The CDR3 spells CASSPDQGITEAFF. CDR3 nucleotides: TGTGCCAGCAGTCCTGACCAGGGGATAACTGAAGCTTTCTTT.

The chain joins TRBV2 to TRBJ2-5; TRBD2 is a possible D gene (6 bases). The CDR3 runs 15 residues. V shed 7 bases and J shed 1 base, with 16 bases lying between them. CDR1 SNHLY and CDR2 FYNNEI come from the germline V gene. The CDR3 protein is CASTGDSTSQETQYF. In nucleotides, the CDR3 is TGTGCCAGCACGGGGGACTCTACGTCCCAAGAGACCCAGTACTTC.

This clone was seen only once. The CDR3 loop reads CASSYSRGSYNEQFF. The CDR3 DNA is TGTGCCAGCAGTTACTCGAGGGGGTCCTACAATGAGCAGTTCTTC. The chain joins TRBV6-5 to TRBJ2-1, with D possibly TRBD1 on 6 matching bases. The CDR3 loop spans 15 amino acids. CDR1 MNHEY and CDR2 SVGAGI come from the germline V gene. Trimming removed 0 bases at V and 1 base at J, with 7 bases between.

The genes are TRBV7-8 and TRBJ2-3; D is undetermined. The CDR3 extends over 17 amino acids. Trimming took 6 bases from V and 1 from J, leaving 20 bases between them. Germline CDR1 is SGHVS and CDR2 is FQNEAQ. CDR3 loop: CASSSTATPMGTDTQYF. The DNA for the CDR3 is TGTGCCAGCAGTTCAACCGCTACCCCCATGGGCACAGATACGCAGTATTTT.

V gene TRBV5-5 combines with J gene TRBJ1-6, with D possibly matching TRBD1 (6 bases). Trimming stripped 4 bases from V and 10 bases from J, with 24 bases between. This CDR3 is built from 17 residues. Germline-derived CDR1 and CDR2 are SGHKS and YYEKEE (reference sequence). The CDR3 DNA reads TGTGCCAGCAGCCAGACCAGACAGGTCCTCAAGGGATCACCCCTCCACTTT. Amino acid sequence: CASSQTRQVLKGSPLHF.

The CDR3 is CASSPAEAGTYNEQFF. The CDR3, as DNA: TGCGCCAGCAGCCCCGCCGAAGCGGGAACCTACAATGAGCAGTTCTTC. This chain links TRBV5-1 with TRBJ2-1; 7 bases fit TRBD2. CDR1 is SGHRS, CDR2 YFSETQ, per germline. J was trimmed by 2 bases and V by 4 bases; bases with no gene match: 9. The CDR3 totals 16 residues. Together with reference TRBV5-1 and TRBJ2-1, the CDR3 gives the full variable domain: KAGVTQTPRYLIKTRGQQVTLSCSPISGHRSVSWYQQTPGQGLQFLFEYFSETQRNKGNFPGRFSGRQFSNSRSEMNVSTLELGDSALYLCASSPAEAGTYNEQFFGPGTRLTVL.

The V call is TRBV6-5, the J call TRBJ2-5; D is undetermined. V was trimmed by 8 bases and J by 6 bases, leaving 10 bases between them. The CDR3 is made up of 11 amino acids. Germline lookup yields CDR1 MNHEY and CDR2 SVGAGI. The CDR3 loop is CASRGGKTQYF. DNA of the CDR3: TGTGCCAGCCGCGGCGGAAAGACCCAGTACTTC.

This CDR3 is CASSFPGQGNYGYTF. The CDR3 coding sequence is TGTGCCAGCAGCTTCCCGGGACAGGGGAACTATGGCTACACCTTC. The chain joins TRBV7-8 to TRBJ1-2; TRBD1 aligns across 10 bases. CDR1 SGHVS and CDR2 FQNEAQ come from the germline V gene. The trim removed 3 bases at V and 2 bases at J, leaving 3 bases unmatched. The CDR3 spans 15 residues.

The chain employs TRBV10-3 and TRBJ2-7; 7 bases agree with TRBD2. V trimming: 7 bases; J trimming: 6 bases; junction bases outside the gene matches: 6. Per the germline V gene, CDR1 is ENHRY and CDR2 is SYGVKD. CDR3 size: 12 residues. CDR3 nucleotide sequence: TGTGCCATCATGGTCGGGGGGTCCGAGCAGTACTTC. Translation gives CAIMVGGSEQYF.

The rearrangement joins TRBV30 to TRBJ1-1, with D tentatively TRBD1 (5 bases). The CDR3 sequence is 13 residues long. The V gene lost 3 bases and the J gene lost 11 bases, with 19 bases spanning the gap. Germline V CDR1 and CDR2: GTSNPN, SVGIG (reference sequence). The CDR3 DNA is TGTGCCTGGAGCTATACCCCAGGGCGGGGTGCTTTCTTT. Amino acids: CAWSYTPGRGAFF.

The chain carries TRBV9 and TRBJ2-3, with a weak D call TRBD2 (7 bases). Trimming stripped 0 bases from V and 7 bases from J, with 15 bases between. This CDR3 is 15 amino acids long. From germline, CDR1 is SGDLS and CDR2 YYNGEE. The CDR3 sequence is CASSVDGGGPNTQYF. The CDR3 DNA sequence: TGTGCCAGCAGCGTAGATGGGGGGGGGCCGAATACGCAGTATTTT. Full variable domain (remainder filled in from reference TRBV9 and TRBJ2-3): DSGVTQTPKHLITATGQRVTLRCSPRSGDLSVYWYQQSLDQGLQFLIQYYNGEERAKGNILERFSAQQFPDLHSELNLSSLELGDSALYFCASSVDGGGPNTQYFGPGTRLTVL.

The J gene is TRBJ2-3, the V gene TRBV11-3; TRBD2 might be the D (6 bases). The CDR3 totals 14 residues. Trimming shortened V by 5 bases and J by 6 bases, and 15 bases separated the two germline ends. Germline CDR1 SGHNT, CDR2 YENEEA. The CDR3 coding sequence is TGTGCCAGCAGCCCCAGGCCGGGGGTCGATACGCAGTATTTT. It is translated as CASSPRPGVDTQYF.

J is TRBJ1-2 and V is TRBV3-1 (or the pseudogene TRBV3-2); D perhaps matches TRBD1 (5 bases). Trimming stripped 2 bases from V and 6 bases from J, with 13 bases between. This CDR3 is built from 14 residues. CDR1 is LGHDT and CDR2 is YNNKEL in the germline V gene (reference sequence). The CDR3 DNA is TGTGCCAGCAGCCAAAGTAAGGGACTCCATGGCTACACCTTC. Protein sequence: CASSQSKGLHGYTF.

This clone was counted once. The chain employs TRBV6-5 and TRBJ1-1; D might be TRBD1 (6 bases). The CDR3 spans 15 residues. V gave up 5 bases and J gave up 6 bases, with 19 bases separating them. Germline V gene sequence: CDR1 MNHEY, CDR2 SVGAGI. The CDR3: CASSPVGGPRAEAFF. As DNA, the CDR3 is TGTGCCAGCAGTCCCGTTGGGGGCCCGAGGGCTGAAGCTTTCTTT.

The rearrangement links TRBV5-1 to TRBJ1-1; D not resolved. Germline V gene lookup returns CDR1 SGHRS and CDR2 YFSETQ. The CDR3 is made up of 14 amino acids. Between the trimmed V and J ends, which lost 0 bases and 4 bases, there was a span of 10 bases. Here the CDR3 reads CASSLDVGFTEAFF. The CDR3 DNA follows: TGCGCCAGCAGCTTGGACGTCGGGTTCACTGAAGCTTTCTTT.

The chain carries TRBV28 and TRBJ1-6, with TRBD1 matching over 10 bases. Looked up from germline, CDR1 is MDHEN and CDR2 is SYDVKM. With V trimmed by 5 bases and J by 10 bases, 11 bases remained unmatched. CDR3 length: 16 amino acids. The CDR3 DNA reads TGTGCCAGCAGTCCCGGGACAGGGGTGATAGGATCACCCCTCCACTTT. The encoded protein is CASSPGTGVIGSPLHF.

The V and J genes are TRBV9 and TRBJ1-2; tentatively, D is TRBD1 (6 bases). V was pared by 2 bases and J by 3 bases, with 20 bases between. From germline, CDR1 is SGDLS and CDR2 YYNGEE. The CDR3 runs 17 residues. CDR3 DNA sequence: TGTGCCAGCAGCGTGGACACTCGGGACAACCACGACTATGGCTACACCTTC. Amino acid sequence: CASSVDTRDNHDYGYTF.

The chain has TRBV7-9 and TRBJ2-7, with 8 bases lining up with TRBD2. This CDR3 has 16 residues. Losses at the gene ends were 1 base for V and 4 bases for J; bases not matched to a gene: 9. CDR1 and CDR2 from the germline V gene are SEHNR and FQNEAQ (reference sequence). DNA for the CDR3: TGTGCCAGCAGCTTAGTCGAGCGCGGGGGGCGGTACGAGCAGTACTTC. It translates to CASSLVERGGRYEQYF.

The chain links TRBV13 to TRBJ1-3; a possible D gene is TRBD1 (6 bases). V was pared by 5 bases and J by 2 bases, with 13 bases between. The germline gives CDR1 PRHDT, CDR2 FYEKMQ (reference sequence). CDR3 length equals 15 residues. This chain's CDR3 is CASSLRDTTGNTIYF. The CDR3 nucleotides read TGTGCCAGCAGCCTCCGGGACACCACTGGAAACACCATATATTTT. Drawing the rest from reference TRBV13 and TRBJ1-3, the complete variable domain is AAGVIQSPRHLIKEKRETATLKCYPIPRHDTVYWYQQGPGQDPQFLISFYEKMQSDKGSIPDRFSAQQFSDYHSELNMSSLELGDSALYFCASSLRDTTGNTIYFGEGSWLTVV.

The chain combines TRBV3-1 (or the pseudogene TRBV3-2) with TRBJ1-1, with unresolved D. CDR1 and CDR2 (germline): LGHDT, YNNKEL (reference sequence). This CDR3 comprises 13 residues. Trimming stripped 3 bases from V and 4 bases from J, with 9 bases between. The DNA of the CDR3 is TGTGCCAGCAGCCATGAGGAGGGCACTGAAGCTTTCTTT. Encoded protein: CASSHEEGTEAFF.

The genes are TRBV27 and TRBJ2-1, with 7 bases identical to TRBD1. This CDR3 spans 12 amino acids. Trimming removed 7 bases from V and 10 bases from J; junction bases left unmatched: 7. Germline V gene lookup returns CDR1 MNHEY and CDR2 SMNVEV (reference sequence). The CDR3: CASIGDSLEQFF. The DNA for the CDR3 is TGTGCCAGCATTGGGGACAGCCTGGAGCAGTTCTTC.

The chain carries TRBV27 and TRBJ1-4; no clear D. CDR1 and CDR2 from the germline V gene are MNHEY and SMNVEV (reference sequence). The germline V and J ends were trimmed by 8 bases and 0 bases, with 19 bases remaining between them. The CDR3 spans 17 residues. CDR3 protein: CASARAPGRSTNEKLFF. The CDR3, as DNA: TGTGCCAGCGCCCGGGCCCCGGGGAGATCAACTAATGAAAAACTGTTTTTT.

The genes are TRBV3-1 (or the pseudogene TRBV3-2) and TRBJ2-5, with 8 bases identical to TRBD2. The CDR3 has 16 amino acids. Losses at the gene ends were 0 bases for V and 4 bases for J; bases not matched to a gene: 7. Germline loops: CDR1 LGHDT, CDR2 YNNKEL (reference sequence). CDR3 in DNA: TGTGCCAGCAGCCAAGAGACGACTAGCGTCAGAGAGACCCAGTACTTC. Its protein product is CASSQETTSVRETQYF.

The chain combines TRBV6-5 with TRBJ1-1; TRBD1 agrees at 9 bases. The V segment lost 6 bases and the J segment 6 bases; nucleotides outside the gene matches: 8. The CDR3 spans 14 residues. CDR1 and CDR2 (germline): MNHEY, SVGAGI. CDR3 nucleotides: TGTGCCAGCAGACCGGGACAGGGAGGGGCTGAAGCTTTCTTT. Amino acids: CASRPGQGGAEAFF.

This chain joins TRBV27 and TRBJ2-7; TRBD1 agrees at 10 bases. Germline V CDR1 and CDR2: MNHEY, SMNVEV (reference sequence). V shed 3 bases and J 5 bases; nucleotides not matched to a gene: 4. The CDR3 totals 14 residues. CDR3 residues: CASSFPGQGNEQYF. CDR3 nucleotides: TGTGCCAGCAGTTTCCCGGGACAGGGGAACGAGCAGTACTTC.